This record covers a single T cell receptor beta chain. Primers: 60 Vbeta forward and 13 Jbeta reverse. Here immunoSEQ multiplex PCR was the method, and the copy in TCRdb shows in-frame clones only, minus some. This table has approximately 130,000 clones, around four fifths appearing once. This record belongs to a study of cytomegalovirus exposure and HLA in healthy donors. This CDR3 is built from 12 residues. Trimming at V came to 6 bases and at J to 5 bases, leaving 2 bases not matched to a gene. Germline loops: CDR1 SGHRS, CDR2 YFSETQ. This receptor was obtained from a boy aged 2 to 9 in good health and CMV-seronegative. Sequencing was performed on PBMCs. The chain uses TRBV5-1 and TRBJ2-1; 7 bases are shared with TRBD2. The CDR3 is CASNLADNEQFF. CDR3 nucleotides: TGCGCCAGCAACCTAGCGGACAATGAGCAGTTCTTC. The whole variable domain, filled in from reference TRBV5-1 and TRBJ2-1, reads KAGVTQTPRYLIKTRGQQVTLSCSPISGHRSVSWYQQTPGQGLQFLFEYFSETQRNKGNFPGRFSGRQFSNSRSEMNVSTLELGDSALYLCASNLADNEQFFGPGTRLTVL.